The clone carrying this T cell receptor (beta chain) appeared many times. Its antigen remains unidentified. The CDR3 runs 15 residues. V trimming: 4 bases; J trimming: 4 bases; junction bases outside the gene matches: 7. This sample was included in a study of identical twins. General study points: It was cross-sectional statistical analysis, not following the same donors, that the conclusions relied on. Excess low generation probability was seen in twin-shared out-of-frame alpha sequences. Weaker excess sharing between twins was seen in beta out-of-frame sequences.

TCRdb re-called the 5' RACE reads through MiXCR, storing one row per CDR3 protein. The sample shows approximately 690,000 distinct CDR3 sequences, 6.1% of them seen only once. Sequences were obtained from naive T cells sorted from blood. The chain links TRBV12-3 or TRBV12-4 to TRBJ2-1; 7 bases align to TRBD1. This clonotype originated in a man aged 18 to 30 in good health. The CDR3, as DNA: TGTGCCAGCAGTTCCTCCGGGACAGCGTACAATGAGCAGTTCTTC. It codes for CASSSSGTAYNEQFF.